These 16 T cell receptor beta chains share one sample of origin, sequenced in a study of blood T cells in healthy people across ages. Primed by a sample-barcoded 5' primer and a J-beta primer mix, a second PCR proceeded for about 6 to 11 cycles. One entry per CDR3 protein results from TCRdb running MiXCR on the 5' RACE reads. The sample lists fewer than 900,000 distinct CDR3 sequences, approximately 39% occurring once. Sequencing was carried out using blood. Receptors originate from an older woman in good health.

This chain joins TRBV3-1 and TRBJ2-1; the D is unclear. With 2 bases removed from V and 7 bases from J, the gap between germline ends came to 9 bases. Germline CDR1 is LGHDT and CDR2 is YNNKEL (reference sequence). This CDR3 comprises 13 residues. CDR3 DNA: TGTGCCAGCAGCCAATTTCTAAAGAATGAGCAGTTCTTC. Translated: CASSQFLKNEQFF.

In this sample, this clonotype turned up a few times. V and J are TRBV20-1 and TRBJ2-1; no clear D. The CDR3 has 12 amino acids. V was trimmed by 7 bases and J by 7 bases, leaving 14 bases between them. Germline loops: CDR1 DFQATT, CDR2 SNEGSKA (reference sequence). Here the CDR3 reads CSVSVGPNEQFF. DNA for the CDR3: TGCAGTGTATCGGTCGGGCCAAATGAGCAGTTCTTC.

This sequence joins TRBV5-1 and TRBJ2-5; no clear D. The closer fit of TRBJ2-7 to the DNA end suggests the J call may be wrong. The CDR3 loop spans 14 amino acids. Germline CDR1 SGHRS, CDR2 YFSETQ. The CDR3 DNA reads TGCGCCAGCAGCTTGGTAGTGGATCCTTCCGAGCAGTACTTC. Amino acid sequence: CASSLVVDPSEQYF.

This clonotype was detected ten times or more. The chain carries TRBV24-1 and TRBJ2-7, with 10 bases aligning to TRBD1. Trimming at V came to 3 bases and at J to 2 bases, leaving 6 bases not matched to a gene. In germline, CDR1 is KGHDR, CDR2 SFDVKD. The length of the CDR3 is 16 residues. DNA of the CDR3: TGTGCCACCAGTGATGATCGGGACAGGGGACCCTACGAGCAGTACTTC. Protein: CATSDDRDRGPYEQYF.

Turning to this clonotype: Possible read error: a much larger clone is one base away. CDR3 DNA sequence: TGCGGCGTCGGGAGGGACGGTGGCCACGAGCAGTACTTC. Translated, it gives CGVGRDGGHEQYF. This chain uses TRBV29-1 with TRBJ2-7; 8 bases are shared with TRBD2. The CDR3 is 13 amino acids. CDR1 is SQVTM, CDR2 ANQGSEA, per germline.

Concerning this clonotype itself: This clone may be a read error of a much larger clone one base away. This rearrangement joins TRBV29-1 to TRBJ2-1; possible D gene TRBD2, 5 bases. Per the germline V gene, CDR1 is SQVTM and CDR2 is ANQGSEA. This CDR3 spans 13 amino acids. V shed 4 bases and J shed 3 bases, with 10 bases lying between them. CDR3 loop: CSVVGGFYNEQFF. CDR3 coding DNA: TGCAGCGTTGTAGGAGGCTTCTACAATGAGCAGTTCTTC.

This chain joins TRBV6-2 or TRBV6-3 and TRBJ2-5; 10 nucleotides match TRBD2. V shed 5 bases and J 5 bases; nucleotides not matched to a gene: 11. Germline CDR1 reads MNHEY; CDR2 reads SVGEGT. The CDR3 consists of 16 residues. The CDR3 region is CASSPAGTSVSETQYF. CDR3 sequence (DNA): TGTGCCAGCAGTCCCGCCGGGACTAGCGTCTCGGAGACCCAGTACTTC.

V usage is TRBV6-2 or TRBV6-3 and J usage is TRBJ2-1; 14 positions agree with TRBD2. After removal of 6 bases from V and 10 bases from J, the junction contained 8 bases not matched to a gene. Germline V gene lookup returns CDR1 MNHEY and CDR2 SVGEGT. This CDR3 comprises 15 residues. The DNA for the CDR3 is TGTGCCAGCAGCCCCAGACTAGCGGGGGGGGCCGAGCAGTTCTTC. Its translation: CASSPRLAGGAEQFF.

This chain links TRBV29-1 with TRBJ1-1; TRBD1 might be the D (5 bases). The ends were cut back, 5 bases at V and 4 bases at J, with 14 bases in the middle. The CDR3 has 13 amino acids. Per the germline V gene, CDR1 is SQVTM and CDR2 is ANQGSEA. CDR3 region: CSVYWQGTTEAFF. The CDR3 DNA reads TGCAGCGTTTATTGGCAGGGCACCACTGAAGCTTTCTTT.

This chain links TRBV6-6 with TRBJ1-1; D is unclear. Germline assignment: CDR1 MNHNY and CDR2 SVGAGI (reference sequence). The CDR3 is 11 amino acids. Between the trimmed V and J ends, which lost 5 bases and 10 bases, there was a span of 11 bases. The CDR3 protein is CASSPSPGAFF. The CDR3 nucleotides are TGTGCCAGCAGTCCATCGCCCGGAGCTTTCTTT.

J is TRBJ2-1 and V is TRBV2; TRBD2 agrees at 7 bases. The germline V gene encodes CDR1 SNHLY and CDR2 FYNNEI. The CDR3 consists of 13 residues. V was pared by 11 bases and J by 3 bases, with 7 bases of the junction left unmatched. The CDR3 DNA follows: TGTGCCCTCCGGGACTACCTCTACAATGAGCAGTTCTTC. Translation: CALRDYLYNEQFF. The variable domain in full, with the rest retrieved from reference TRBV2 and TRBJ2-1, is EPEVTQTPSHQVTQMGQEVILRCVPISNHLYFYWYRQILGQKVEFLVSFYNNEISEKSEIFDDQFSVERPDGSNFTLKIRSTKLEDSAMYFCALRDYLYNEQFFGPGTRLTVL.

V is TRBV20-1 and J is TRBJ1-5; TRBD1 is a possible D gene (6 bases). The V end lost 3 bases, the J end lost 0 bases, and 12 bases lay between the germline ends. The CDR3 has 15 amino acids. Germline assignment: CDR1 DFQATT and CDR2 SNEGSKA (reference sequence). The CDR3, as DNA: TGCAGTGCTAGTAGGACAGAGTATAGCAATCAGCCCCAGCATTTT. This gives the protein CSASRTEYSNQPQHF.

V usage is TRBV14 and J usage is TRBJ2-5; TRBD2 is a possible D gene (5 bases). The CDR3 is made up of 17 amino acids. Trimming took off 1 base at V and 2 bases at J, with 17 bases between the two ends. CDR1 and CDR2 from the germline V gene are SGHDN and FVKESK. In DNA form, the CDR3 reads TGTGCCAGCAGCCAAGCGAGGGAAATACAACCACAAGAGACCCAGTACTTC. This translates into CASSQAREIQPQETQYF.

This clonotype was recorded at least ten times. The chain carries TRBV3-1 and TRBJ2-7, with D perhaps matching TRBD1 or TRBD2 (5 bases each). The ends were cut back, 3 bases at V and 2 bases at J, with 14 bases in the middle. Germline V gene lookup returns CDR1 LGHDT and CDR2 YNNKEL (reference sequence). The CDR3 is 15 amino acids. CDR3 amino acids: CASSQTTSGTYEQYF. CDR3 nucleotides: TGTGCCAGCAGCCAGACTACTTCAGGGACCTACGAGCAGTACTTC.

V gene TRBV20-1 combines with J gene TRBJ1-1; 8 bases map to TRBD1. Germline V gives CDR1 DFQATT, CDR2 SNEGSKA (reference sequence). The CDR3 is 14 amino acids. The CDR3 nucleotides read TGCAGGGCTTCAGGGGGCGCCTGGAGGACTGAAGCTTTCTTT. Amino acid sequence: CRASGGAWRTEAFF.

The sample holds many counts of this clonotype. The chain carries TRBV29-1 and TRBJ2-6, with a weak D call TRBD1 (5 bases). This CDR3 is 15 amino acids long. Germline V gives CDR1 SQVTM, CDR2 ANQGSEA. V was trimmed by 4 bases and J by 4 bases, leaving 14 bases between them. CDR3 nucleotide sequence: TGCAGCGTTGCTGACAGACCCTCGGGGGCCAACGTCCTGACTTTC. Encoded protein: CSVADRPSGANVLTF.